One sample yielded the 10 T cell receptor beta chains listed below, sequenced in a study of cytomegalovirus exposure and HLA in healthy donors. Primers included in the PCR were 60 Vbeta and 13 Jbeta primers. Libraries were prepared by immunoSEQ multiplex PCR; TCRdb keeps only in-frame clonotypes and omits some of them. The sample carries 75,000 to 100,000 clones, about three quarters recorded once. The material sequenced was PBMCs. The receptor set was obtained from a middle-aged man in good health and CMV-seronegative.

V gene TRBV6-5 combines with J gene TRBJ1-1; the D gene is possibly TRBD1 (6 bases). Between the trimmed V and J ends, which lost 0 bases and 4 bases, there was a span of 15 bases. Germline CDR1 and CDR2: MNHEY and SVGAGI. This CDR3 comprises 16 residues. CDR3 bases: TGTGCCAGCAGTTACTCGACTGGGGGCACCGGCACTGAAGCTTTCTTT. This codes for CASSYSTGGTGTEAFF.

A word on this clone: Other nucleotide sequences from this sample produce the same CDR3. DNA of the CDR3: TGTGCCAGCAGCTTATACACAGATACGCAGTATTTT. Translated: CASSLYTDTQYF. The chain is built from TRBV5-5 and TRBJ2-3; D remains ambiguous. Germline values: CDR1 SGHKS, CDR2 YYEKEE (reference sequence). The CDR3 covers 12 residues. V dropped 2 bases and J dropped 2 bases, with 3 bases sitting between them.

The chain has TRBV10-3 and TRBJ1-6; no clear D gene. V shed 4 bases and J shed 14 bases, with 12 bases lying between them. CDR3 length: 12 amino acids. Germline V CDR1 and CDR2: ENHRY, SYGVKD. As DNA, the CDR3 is TGTGCCATCAGTGGGCAGTACGCGGCCCTCCACTTT. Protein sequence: CAISGQYAALHF.

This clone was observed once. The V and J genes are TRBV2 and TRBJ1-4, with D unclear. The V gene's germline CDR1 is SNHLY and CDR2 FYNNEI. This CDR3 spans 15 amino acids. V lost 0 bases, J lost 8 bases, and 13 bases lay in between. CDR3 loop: CASSEASGIREKLFF. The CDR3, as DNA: TGTGCCAGCAGTGAAGCGTCGGGGATACGGGAAAAACTGTTTTTT.

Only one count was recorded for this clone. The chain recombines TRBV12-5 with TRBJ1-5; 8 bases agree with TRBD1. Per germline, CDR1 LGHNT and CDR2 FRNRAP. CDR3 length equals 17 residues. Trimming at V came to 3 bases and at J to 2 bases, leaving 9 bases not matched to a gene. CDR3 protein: CASGLLEDRVGNQPQHF. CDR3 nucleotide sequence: TGTGCTAGTGGTTTATTAGAGGACAGGGTTGGCAATCAGCCCCAGCATTTT.

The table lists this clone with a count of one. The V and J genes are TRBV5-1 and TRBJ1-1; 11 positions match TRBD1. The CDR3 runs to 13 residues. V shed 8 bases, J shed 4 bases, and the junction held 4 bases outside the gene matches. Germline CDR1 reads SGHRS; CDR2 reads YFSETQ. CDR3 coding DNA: TGCGCCAGTGGACAGGGGGCTAGCACTGAAGCTTTCTTT. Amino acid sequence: CASGQGASTEAFF.

The CDR3 bases are TGTGCCAGCAGCTCCTCGAGGACAGGCTCCAATGAGCAGTTCTTC. Its translation: CASSSSRTGSNEQFF. The V gene is TRBV7-7, the J gene TRBJ2-1; 7 nucleotides match TRBD1. Trimming took 4 bases from V and 6 from J; bases not matched to a gene: 9. This CDR3 is built from 15 residues. Per germline, CDR1 SSHAT and CDR2 FNYEAQ (reference sequence). Full variable domain (outside the CDR3, taken from reference TRBV7-7 and TRBJ2-1): GAGVSQSPRYKVTKRGQDVTLRCDPISSHATLYWYQQALGQGPEFLTYFNYEAQPDKSGLPSDRFSAERPEGSISTLTIQRTEQRDSAMYRCASSSSRTGSNEQFFGPGTRLTVL.

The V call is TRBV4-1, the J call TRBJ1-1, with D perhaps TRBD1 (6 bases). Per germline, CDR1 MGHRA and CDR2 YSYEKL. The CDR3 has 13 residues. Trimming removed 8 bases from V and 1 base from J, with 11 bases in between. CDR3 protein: CASQRGRNTEAFF. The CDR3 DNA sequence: TGCGCCAGCCAGAGGGGGAGGAACACTGAAGCTTTCTTT.

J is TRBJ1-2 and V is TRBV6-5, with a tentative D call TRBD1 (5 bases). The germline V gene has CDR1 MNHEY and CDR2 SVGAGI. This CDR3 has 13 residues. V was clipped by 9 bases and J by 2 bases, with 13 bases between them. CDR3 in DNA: TGTGCCAGTGGGTTCAGGGAAAACTATGGCTACACCTTC. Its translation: CASGFRENYGYTF.

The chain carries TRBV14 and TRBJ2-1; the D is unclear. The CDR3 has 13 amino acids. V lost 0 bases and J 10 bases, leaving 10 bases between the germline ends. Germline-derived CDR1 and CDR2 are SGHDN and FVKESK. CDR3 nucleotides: TGTGCCAGCAGCCAAGACCCATCCGAGGAGCAGTTCTTC. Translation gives CASSQDPSEEQFF. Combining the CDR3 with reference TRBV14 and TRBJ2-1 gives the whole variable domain EAGVTQFPSHSVIEKGQTVTLRCDPISGHDNLYWYRRVMGKEIKFLLHFVKESKQDESGMPNNRFLAERTGGTYSTLKVQPAELEDSGVYFCASSQDPSEEQFFGPGTRLTVL.